Listed here are 20 T cell receptor beta chains from one sample, sequenced in a study of blood T cells in healthy people across ages. Then a second PCR, running about 6 to 12 cycles, was carried out with a sample-barcoded 5' primer and a J-beta primer mix. TCRdb processed the 5' RACE reads anew with MiXCR; each CDR3 protein has one entry. The profile shows some 690,000 distinct CDR3 sequences, 20% to 25% of them singletons. Material: blood. These receptor sequences come from a man in his 70s in good health.

The CDR3 region has the DNA TGTGCCAGCAGCCAAGTGCCGCCCACTGAAGCTTTCTTT. It is translated as CASSQVPPTEAFF. This chain links TRBV4-2 with TRBJ1-1; D remains unclear. Trimming shortened V by 1 base and J by 4 bases, and 7 bases separated the two germline ends. The germline V gene encodes CDR1 LGHNA and CDR2 YNFKEQ. The CDR3 extends over 13 amino acids.

The J gene is TRBJ2-3, the V gene TRBV20-1; no reliable D call. CDR3 size: 14 residues. Germline CDR1 and CDR2: DFQATT and SNEGSKA (reference sequence). V was clipped by 6 bases and J by 6 bases, with 19 bases between them. The CDR3: CSARSDHIPDTQYF. DNA of the CDR3: TGCAGTGCCAGGTCGGACCATATCCCCGATACGCAGTATTTT.

The chain uses TRBV6-6 and TRBJ1-2; 7 bases fit TRBD1. The CDR3 totals 14 residues. V lost 4 bases, J lost 4 bases, and 6 bases stayed unmatched. CDR1 is MNHNY and CDR2 is SVGAGI in the germline V gene (reference sequence). CDR3 protein: CASSSEGQLYGYTF. The CDR3 region has the DNA TGTGCCAGCAGTTCCGAGGGACAGCTCTATGGCTACACCTTC.

This clonotype was counted ten times or more. The V call is TRBV18, the J call TRBJ2-1; D not resolved. This CDR3 is 13 amino acids long. Trimming took off 3 bases at V and 7 bases at J, with 10 bases between the two ends. Germline assignment: CDR1 KGHSH and CDR2 LQKENI. As DNA, the CDR3 is TGTGCCAGCTCACCCCTGTTCGGGAATGAGCAGTTCTTC. Encoded protein: CASSPLFGNEQFF.

This clonotype occurred a few times. The chain couples TRBV18 to TRBJ2-7, with D possibly TRBD1 on 6 matching bases. The last part of the DNA fits TRBJ2-5 better; the J call may be wrong. Germline V CDR1 and CDR2: KGHSH, LQKENI. The CDR3 consists of 13 residues. The CDR3 sequence is CASSPPGVETQYF. CDR3 sequence (DNA): TGTGCCAGCAGCCCCCCAGGGGTCGAGACCCAGTACTTC.

This clonotype has only a few counts. V gene TRBV12-3 or TRBV12-4 combines with J gene TRBJ1-4, with D tentatively TRBD1 (6 bases). V lost 3 bases to trimming and J lost 7 bases, with 9 bases between them. CDR3 length equals 13 residues. The chain's CDR3 is CASSFQGSEKLFF. CDR3 nucleotides: TGTGCCAGCAGTTTTCAGGGGAGTGAAAAACTGTTTTTT.

This clonotype was counted a few times. In DNA, the CDR3 is TGTGCCAGCTCACCAGGGGTGGGGGCGAACACTGAAGCTTTCTTT. Translation gives CASSPGVGANTEAFF. V and J are TRBV18 and TRBJ1-1, with D possibly being TRBD1 (6 bases). V was clipped by 2 bases and J by 1 base, with 11 bases between them. CDR1 is KGHSH, CDR2 LQKENI, per germline. The length of the CDR3 is 15 residues. Combining the CDR3 with reference TRBV18 and TRBJ1-1 gives the whole variable domain NAGVMQNPRHLVRRRGQEARLRCSPMKGHSHVYWYRQLPEEGLKFMVYLQKENIIDESGMPKERFSAEFPKEGPSILRIQQVVRGDSAAYFCASSPGVGANTEAFFGQGTRLTVV.

The V call is TRBV7-8, the J call TRBJ2-7; no reliable D call. Germline CDR1 and CDR2: SGHVS and FQNEAQ. V lost 5 bases and J 6 bases, leaving 14 bases between the germline ends. The CDR3 covers 13 residues. The CDR3 region is CASSTGSLGEQYV. For the CDR3, the DNA is TGTGCCAGCAGCACTGGATCTTTGGGCGAGCAGTACGTC.

V and J are TRBV12-3 or TRBV12-4 and TRBJ2-1, with D unclear. V dropped 5 bases and J dropped 1 base, with 9 bases sitting between them. CDR3 size: 14 residues. CDR3 sequence reads: CASSATGSYNEQFF. The CDR3 DNA follows: TGTGCCAGCAGTGCGACTGGATCCTACAATGAGCAGTTCTTC.

This clonotype was detected only a few times. The chain carries TRBV20-1 and TRBJ1-1, with unresolved D. The CDR3 runs 11 residues. CDR1 is DFQATT, CDR2 SNEGSKA, per germline (reference sequence). V dropped 2 bases and J dropped 11 bases, with 12 bases sitting between them. The CDR3 DNA sequence: TGCAGTGCTAGACCCCAACTTGGGGCTTTCTTT. This gives the protein CSARPQLGAFF.

On this clonotype itself: One end of the junction does not line up with germline, which may come from a read error. The chain carries TRBV20-1 and TRBJ2-3; D call uncertain. CDR3 length: 14 residues. CDR1 DFQATT and CDR2 SNEGSKA come from the germline V gene (reference sequence). The CDR3 DNA follows: TGCAGTGCTAGTGGCACAGTTCCCGCAGATGCGCAGTATTTT. Its translation: CSASGTVPADAQYF.

The V and J genes are TRBV7-2 and TRBJ1-4; D is unresolved. Between the trimmed V and J ends, which lost 4 bases and 0 bases, there was a span of 12 bases. Germline V gene sequence: CDR1 SGHTA, CDR2 FQGNSA. This CDR3 has 16 residues. The CDR3 DNA sequence: TGTGCCAGCAGCTACGATACGAGTGCAACTAATGAAAAACTGTTTTTT. Its protein product is CASSYDTSATNEKLFF.

The chain couples TRBV12-3 or TRBV12-4 to TRBJ2-7; possible D gene TRBD1, 5 bases. The tail of the sequence fits TRBJ2-5 better, so the J call may be wrong. The CDR3 contains 14 residues. The CDR3 loop is CASRISGYQETQYF. The CDR3 DNA reads TGTGCCAGCAGGATCTCAGGGTACCAAGAGACCCAGTACTTC.

The chain links TRBV12-3 or TRBV12-4 to TRBJ1-2, with 12 positions matching TRBD1. V dropped 3 bases and J dropped 7; count of bases not matched to a gene: 6. This CDR3 is built from 15 residues. The CDR3 nucleotides are TGTGCCAGCAGTTTTACCGGGACAGGGGGCTCTGGCTACACCTTC. It encodes CASSFTGTGGSGYTF.

The chain has TRBV7-2 and TRBJ2-5; the match to TRBD2 covers 7 bases. TRBJ2-1 explains the end of the DNA better; the J call may be wrong. This CDR3 has 15 amino acids. Looked up from germline, CDR1 is SGHTA and CDR2 is FQGNSA. The CDR3, as DNA: TGTGCCAGCAGCTTAGGTCCCGGGACTATCAATGAGCAGTTCTTC. Its protein product is CASSLGPGTINEQFF.

The chain combines TRBV6-6 with TRBJ2-3; TRBD2 matches at 7 bases. V dropped 0 bases and J dropped 2; count of bases not matched to a gene: 5. Germline values: CDR1 MNHNY, CDR2 SVGAGI (reference sequence). This CDR3 spans 16 amino acids. The CDR3 loop reads CASSYSKSGTTDTQYF. The CDR3 bases are TGTGCCAGCAGTTACTCGAAGAGCGGGACCACAGATACGCAGTATTTT.

The V and J genes are TRBV5-1 and TRBJ1-4; the D is unclear. Germline V gives CDR1 SGHRS, CDR2 YFSETQ. V shed 5 bases and J shed 5 bases, with 13 bases lying between them. This CDR3 has 14 residues. Here the CDR3 reads CASRALGLNEKLFF. The CDR3, as DNA: TGCGCCAGCAGAGCGCTGGGTCTAAATGAAAAACTGTTTTTT.

Many counts were recorded for this clonotype. The gene calls are TRBV28 and TRBJ2-1, with 9 bases matching TRBD1. The CDR3 consists of 13 residues. V trimming: 10 bases; J trimming: 7 bases; junction bases outside the gene matches: 8. Germline V CDR1 and CDR2: MDHEN, SYDVKM. Here the CDR3 reads CATTGGQVNEQFF. CDR3 bases: TGTGCCACGACAGGGGGTCAGGTGAATGAGCAGTTCTTC.

The chain employs TRBV7-9 and TRBJ1-3; maybe TRBD1 (6 bases). CDR1 SEHNR and CDR2 FQNEAQ come from the germline V gene (reference sequence). V lost 7 bases and J 0 bases, leaving 13 bases between the germline ends. This CDR3 spans 15 amino acids. CDR3 loop: CASKDRDISGNTIYF. In nucleotides, the CDR3 is TGTGCCAGCAAGGACAGAGACATCTCTGGAAACACCATATATTTT.

This clonotype was detected a few times. J is TRBJ2-3 and V is TRBV28; 13 positions agree with TRBD2. CDR1 and CDR2 from the germline V gene are MDHEN and SYDVKM. The CDR3 contains 16 residues. Germline trimming cut 6 bases from V and 3 bases from J; bases unmatched to any gene: 6. The CDR3: CASSMTSGGRTDTQYF. The CDR3 bases are TGTGCCAGCAGCATGACTAGCGGGGGGAGGACAGATACGCAGTATTTT.